This TCR beta chain was found in a study of monozygotic twins with inflammatory bowel disease. As concerns this clonotype: The target antigen is unknown.

The CDR3 length is 14 residues. Germline-derived CDR1 and CDR2 are MNHEY and SVGEGT. Researchers put TCRalpha and TCRbeta cDNA through two nested PCRs lasting about 17 and 10 cycles. Using the 5' RACE reads, TCRdb records one entry per CDR3 protein without DNA. Seen in this sample are fewer than 550,000 distinct CDR3 sequences; the ten most common clones hold 2% to 3%. Study-level points and caveats: Data gave no support to a single strong signal or clonotype associated with IBD. A reduction in TCRbeta diversity (inverse Simpson) was seen in IBD patients relative to healthy co-twins. Patient-specific immunosuppressive treatments may have made repertoires more variable.

The rearrangement links TRBV6-2 or TRBV6-3 to TRBJ2-5; TCRdb's D gene call, TRBD1, goes unchecked for lack of DNA. This TCR derives from a human donor with ulcerative colitis or Crohn's disease, or a healthy co-twin of an affected twin (not recorded which). Sequenced material: blood. The CDR3 region is CASGADRGLKTQYF.